The 22 T cell receptor beta chains listed next were all sequenced from one sample in a study of blood T cell repertoires in COVID-19 (dated by TCRdb to the early 2020s). The library relied on the immunoSEQ multiplex PCR assay. TCRdb took this table from immuneACCESS and kept in-frame rearrangements with V and J called. Such tables lack part of the clones; where checked against another copy, unresolved V genes explain under half of the gap, and the rest is unexplained. The sample table contains some 8,000 clones; only one count was recorded for about 70% of them. The ten largest account for under 20% of the sample. The sample consisted of peripheral blood. These receptors were obtained from a human donor in a cohort sampled during active COVID-19.

The chain has TRBV7-9 and TRBJ2-1, with D maybe TRBD1 (5 bases). Per germline, CDR1 SEHNR and CDR2 FQNEAQ (reference sequence). Trimming removed 6 bases at V and 3 bases at J, with 15 bases between. The CDR3 length is 15 residues. This CDR3 reads CASRPSQGYYNEQFF. The CDR3 DNA reads as TGTGCCAGCAGACCCAGTCAGGGATACTACAATGAGCAGTTCTTC.

This rearrangement joins TRBV9 to TRBJ2-1; a weak D match, TRBD2 (5 bases). V gave up 2 bases and J gave up 8 bases, with 11 bases separating them. Germline V gene lookup returns CDR1 SGDLS and CDR2 YYNGEE. This CDR3 spans 13 amino acids. The CDR3 region has the DNA TGTGCCAGCAGCGTTCTGGACGGGGATGAGCAGTTCTTC. Translating it yields CASSVLDGDEQFF.

The V gene is TRBV7-8, the J gene TRBJ2-1; the D gene is possibly TRBD2 (5 bases). This CDR3 has 16 amino acids. Germline V lookup: CDR1 SGHVS, CDR2 FQNEAQ. V lost 3 bases and J 5 bases, leaving 17 bases between the germline ends. CDR3 region: CASSFRPGGRNNEQFF. CDR3 in DNA: TGTGCCAGCAGCTTCCGACCTGGAGGTCGTAACAATGAGCAGTTCTTC.

V is TRBV19 and J is TRBJ2-5; TRBD2 agrees at 13 bases. V gave up 5 bases and J gave up 4 bases; unmatched junction bases: 7. This CDR3 is built from 16 residues. CDR1 and CDR2 from the germline V gene are LNHDA and SQIVND (reference sequence). The DNA of the CDR3 is TGTGCCAGTAGTCCCAGGACTAGCGGGAGCAGAGAGACCCAGTACTTC. It yields the protein CASSPRTSGSRETQYF.

The DNA of the CDR3 is TGCGCCAGCAGCTTGAAGAGCGGACAGGGGAGGACAGATACGCAGTATTTT. Translating gives CASSLKSGQGRTDTQYF. V gene TRBV5-1 combines with J gene TRBJ2-3; TRBD1 matches 9 bases. Germline V gene sequence: CDR1 SGHRS, CDR2 YFSETQ. The CDR3 has 17 residues. Trimming cost V 1 base and J 3 bases; bases outside gene matches: 9. The complete variable domain, with remaining parts taken from reference TRBV5-1 and TRBJ2-3, reads KAGVTQTPRYLIKTRGQQVTLSCSPISGHRSVSWYQQTPGQGLQFLFEYFSETQRNKGNFPGRFSGRQFSNSRSEMNVSTLELGDSALYLCASSLKSGQGRTDTQYFGPGTRLTVL.

The V call is TRBV7-9, the J call TRBJ2-1, with D unclear. Trimming left V 5 bases short and J 4 bases short, with 15 bases between. The CDR3 spans 15 residues. The germline gives CDR1 SEHNR, CDR2 FQNEAQ (reference sequence). CDR3 nucleotides: TGTGCCAGCAGCCCTGGCGTGGCGGAATACAATGAGCAGTTCTTC. It is translated as CASSPGVAEYNEQFF.

The V and J genes are TRBV5-1 and TRBJ2-1, with TRBD2 matching over 10 bases. V shed 1 base, J shed 4 bases, and the junction held 14 bases outside the gene matches. Germline-derived CDR1 and CDR2 are SGHRS and YFSETQ. CDR3 length: 19 residues. DNA of the CDR3: TGCGCCAGCAGCTTGACCGGCAGCCTAGCGGGAGTACGGTACAATGAGCAGTTCTTC. It is translated as CASSLTGSLAGVRYNEQFF.

The chain links TRBV11-2 to TRBJ2-7; a possible D gene is TRBD2 (5 bases). Germline V gene sequence: CDR1 SGHAT, CDR2 FQNNGV. The ends were cut back, 5 bases at V and 1 base at J, with 18 bases in the middle. This CDR3 has 16 residues. This CDR3 is CASSPASFLMSYEQYF. For the CDR3, the DNA is TGTGCCAGCAGCCCAGCTAGCTTCCTCATGTCCTACGAGCAGTACTTC.

The J gene is TRBJ1-1, the V gene TRBV9; D gene unclear. V dropped 5 bases and J dropped 4 bases, with 12 bases sitting between them. Germline V CDR1 and CDR2: SGDLS, YYNGEE. The CDR3 runs 13 residues. In nucleotides, the CDR3 is TGTGCCAGCAGTCCAGTGGTTCTCACTGAAGCTTTCTTT. Protein: CASSPVVLTEAFF.

The chain employs TRBV4-2 and TRBJ2-7, with TRBD2 as a possible D gene (5 bases). CDR3 length: 16 amino acids. With 0 bases removed from V and 2 bases from J, the gap between germline ends came to 14 bases. Per germline, CDR1 LGHNA and CDR2 YNFKEQ. The CDR3 DNA is TGTGCCAGCAGCCAAGATCAGCCGGGAATCACCTACGAGCAGTACTTC. Translated: CASSQDQPGITYEQYF.

The gene calls are TRBV4-1 and TRBJ1-2, with D possibly being TRBD1 (6 bases). Trimming shortened V by 2 bases and J by 8 bases, and 18 bases separated the two germline ends. The CDR3 sequence is 15 residues long. CDR1 is MGHRA, CDR2 YSYEKL, per germline. The CDR3 nucleotides read TGCGCCAGCAGCCAAAGAGGGACACTGCCAGGGGGCTACACCTTC. It translates to CASSQRGTLPGGYTF.

This sequence joins TRBV5-4 and TRBJ1-3; the D is unclear. This CDR3 contains 15 residues. CDR1 and CDR2 from the germline V gene are SGHNT and YYREEE (reference sequence). Trimming cost V 0 bases and J 1 base, with 8 bases left between them. CDR3 DNA sequence: TGTGCCAGCAGCTTGGGGAGAGGTTCTGGAAACACCATATATTTT. Its protein product is CASSLGRGSGNTIYF.

The chain combines TRBV4-3 with TRBJ2-7, with D perhaps matching TRBD2 (7 bases). The V gene's germline CDR1 is LGHNA and CDR2 YSLEER. The CDR3 is 15 amino acids. V was pared by 0 bases and J by 1 base, with 10 bases between. The CDR3 is CASSQDRGGSYEQYF. DNA for the CDR3: TGCGCCAGCAGCCAAGATAGGGGGGGGTCCTACGAGCAGTACTTC.

This clone was observed a handful of times. CDR3 coding DNA: TGTGCCATCCAGCGGGTTCCGGGCAATACGCAGTATTTT. Translated, it gives CAIQRVPGNTQYF. The chain recombines TRBV30 with TRBJ2-3, with D perhaps TRBD2 (6 bases). This CDR3 comprises 13 residues. CDR1 GTSNPN and CDR2 SVGIG come from the germline V gene (reference sequence). The V end lost 8 bases, the J end lost 7 bases, and 19 bases lay between the germline ends.

This clone was counted a few times. J is TRBJ2-7 and V is TRBV6-6; 10 nucleotides match TRBD2. V lost 6 bases and J lost 1; bases outside the gene matches: 18. The CDR3 runs 19 residues. Germline V gene lookup returns CDR1 MNHNY and CDR2 SVGAGI (reference sequence). The CDR3 region is CASSRLQGSSGRRSYEQYF. In DNA form, the CDR3 reads TGTGCCAGCAGCCGACTACAGGGTTCTAGCGGGAGAAGGTCCTACGAGCAGTACTTC.

This clone was observed a single time. The J gene is TRBJ2-7, the V gene TRBV10-3; no clear D. Trimming took off 6 bases at V and 5 bases at J, with 11 bases between the two ends. Germline CDR1 and CDR2: ENHRY and SYGVKD. CDR3 length equals 12 residues. The CDR3 nucleotides are TGTGCCATCAGATCGGTGCGCAACGAGCAGTACTTC. This translates into CAIRSVRNEQYF.

The sample holds one count of this clone. The rearrangement uses TRBV20-1 and TRBJ1-1; D unresolved. Germline-derived CDR1 and CDR2 are DFQATT and SNEGSKA (reference sequence). CDR3 length: 12 amino acids. V was trimmed by 3 bases and J by 11 bases, leaving 16 bases between them. CDR3 bases: TGCAGTGCTAGTGATGGAGGCTTACGGGCTTTCTTT. This translates into CSASDGGLRAFF.

This sequence joins TRBV27 and TRBJ2-1; 10 bases align to TRBD2. The CDR3 extends over 16 amino acids. The V and J ends lost 0 bases and 3 bases, in that order; junction bases with no gene match: 2. Looked up from germline, CDR1 is MNHEY and CDR2 is SMNVEV (reference sequence). The chain's CDR3 is CASSLSGLAVYNEQFF. CDR3 bases: TGTGCCAGCAGTTTATCTGGACTAGCGGTCTACAATGAGCAGTTCTTC.

The chain has TRBV28 and TRBJ1-5; D is undetermined. The CDR3 runs to 14 residues. Germline lookup yields CDR1 MDHEN and CDR2 SYDVKM. V lost 3 bases and J 4 bases, leaving 10 bases between the germline ends. CDR3 in amino acids: CASSFRILNQPQHF. The CDR3 DNA follows: TGTGCCAGCAGTTTCAGGATCCTTAATCAGCCCCAGCATTTT.

This clone occurred a few times. V usage is TRBV6-5 and J usage is TRBJ2-1; 9 nucleotides agree with TRBD2. With V trimmed by 7 bases and J by 6 bases, 10 bases remained unmatched. The V gene's germline CDR1 is MNHEY and CDR2 SVGAGI. The CDR3 is made up of 15 amino acids. The CDR3 DNA follows: TGTGCCAGCACCCCGGGGGCGGGAGGGGGCAATGAGCAGTTCTTC. Protein product: CASTPGAGGGNEQFF.

V gene TRBV7-3 combines with J gene TRBJ2-1; 10 bases align to TRBD2. Trimming at V came to 5 bases and at J to 9 bases, leaving 7 bases not matched to a gene. Per germline, CDR1 SGHTA and CDR2 FQGTGA. This CDR3 contains 14 residues. CDR3 in amino acids: CASSPGLARGEQFF. DNA for the CDR3: TGTGCCAGCAGCCCGGGACTAGCGAGGGGTGAGCAGTTCTTC.

The chain recombines TRBV30 with TRBJ2-1; 11 nucleotides agree with TRBD2. The germline gives CDR1 GTSNPN, CDR2 SVGIG (reference sequence). The CDR3 contains 14 residues. The junction had 9 bases not matched to a gene; V was cut back by 4 bases and J by 10 bases. The CDR3 DNA is TGTGCCTGGATGATTAGCGGGAGGGCCGGGGAGCAGTTCTTC. This codes for CAWMISGRAGEQFF.